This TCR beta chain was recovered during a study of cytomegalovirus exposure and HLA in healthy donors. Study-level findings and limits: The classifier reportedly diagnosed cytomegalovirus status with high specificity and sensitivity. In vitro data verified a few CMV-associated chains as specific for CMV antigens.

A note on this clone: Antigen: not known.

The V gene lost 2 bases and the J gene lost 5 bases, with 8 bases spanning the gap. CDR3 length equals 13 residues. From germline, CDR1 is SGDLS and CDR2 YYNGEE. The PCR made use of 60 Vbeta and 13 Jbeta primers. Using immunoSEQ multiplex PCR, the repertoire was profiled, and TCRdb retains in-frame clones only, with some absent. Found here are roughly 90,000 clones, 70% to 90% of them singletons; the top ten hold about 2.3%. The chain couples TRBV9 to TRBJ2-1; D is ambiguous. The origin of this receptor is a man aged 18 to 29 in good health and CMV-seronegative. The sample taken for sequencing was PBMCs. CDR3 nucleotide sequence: TGTGCCAGCAGCGTTCTGACTGACAATGAGCAGTTCTTC. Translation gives CASSVLTDNEQFF.